This T cell receptor beta chain derives from a study of PD-1 blockade in classical Hodgkin lymphoma. Study-wide findings and caveats: By C4D1 there was a significant rise in CD4+ TCR diversity but not in CD8+ TCR diversity. Newly diagnosed patients had baseline TCR diversity that was reportedly lower than that of healthy donors. Diversity similar to that of newly diagnosed patients was seen at baseline in complete responders.

The repertoire was sequenced with immunoSEQ multiplex PCR; TCRdb's copy has only in-frame clones and lacks some. Of about 100,000 clones detected, 89% appear once; the ten largest clones hold just under 20%. Every patient relapsed after autologous stem cell transplantation, and brentuximab vedotin exposure varied. Complete response, partial response or progressive disease constituted the best response categories observed. V was pared by 4 bases and J by 6 bases, with 10 bases of the junction left unmatched. Germline V gene lookup returns CDR1 MNHNS and CDR2 SASEGT. CDR3 length: 15 residues. Concerning this clone itself: As yet, its antigen is unknown.

The source of this sequence is a human donor with classical Hodgkin lymphoma. The J gene is TRBJ2-7, the V gene TRBV6-1; 9 bases map to TRBD1. This sample comprised peripheral blood mononuclear cells (PBMCs), obtained before the second cycle of nivolumab. DNA of the CDR3: TGTGCCAGCAGTGGGGGTAGGGGACAGGGCTCCGAGCAGTACTTC. Amino acid sequence: CASSGGRGQGSEQYF.